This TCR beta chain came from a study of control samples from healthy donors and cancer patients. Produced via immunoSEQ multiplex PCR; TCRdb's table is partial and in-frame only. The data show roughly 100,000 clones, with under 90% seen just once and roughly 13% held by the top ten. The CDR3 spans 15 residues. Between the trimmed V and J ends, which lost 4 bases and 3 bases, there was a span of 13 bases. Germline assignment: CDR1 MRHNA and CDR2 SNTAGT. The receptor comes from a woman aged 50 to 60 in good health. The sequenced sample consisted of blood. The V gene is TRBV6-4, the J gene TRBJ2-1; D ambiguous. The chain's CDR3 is CASSGEGGNYNEQFF. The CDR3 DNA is TGTGCCAGCAGTGGGGAAGGCGGAAACTACAATGAGCAGTTCTTC.